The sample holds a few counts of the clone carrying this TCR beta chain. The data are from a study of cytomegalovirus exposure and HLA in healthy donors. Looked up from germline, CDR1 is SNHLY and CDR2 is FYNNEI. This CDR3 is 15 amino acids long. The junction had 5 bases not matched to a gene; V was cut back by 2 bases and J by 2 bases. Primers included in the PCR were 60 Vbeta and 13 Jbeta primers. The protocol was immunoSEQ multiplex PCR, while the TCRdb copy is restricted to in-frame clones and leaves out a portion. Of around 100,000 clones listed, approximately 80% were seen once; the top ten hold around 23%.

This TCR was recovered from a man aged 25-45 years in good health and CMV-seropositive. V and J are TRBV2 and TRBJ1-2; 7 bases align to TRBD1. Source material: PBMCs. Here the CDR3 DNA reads TGTGCCAGCAGTGAAAGGGGGCCTTTAAACTATGGCTACACCTTC. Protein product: CASSERGPLNYGYTF.